This T cell receptor beta chain was sequenced for a study of shared clonotypes between healthy human individuals. Whole-study context: Those who served as donors were two women and three men between the ages of 18 and 49.

Authors' analysis steps: Filtering was not the same, since immunoSEQ gave junction-only sequences without quality scores. TCRdb's table, derived via immunoSEQ multiplex PCR, lists solely in-frame clones and lacks some. The DNA was the basis for D and trimming; V, J and clone size are from that table. The sample lists about 490,000 clones, around 85% occurring once. This CDR3 is built from 13 residues. Trimming took off 6 bases at V and 4 bases at J, with 12 bases between the two ends. CDR1 and CDR2 (germline): SNHLY, FYNNEI. This chain joins TRBV2 and TRBJ2-5; D ambiguous. The clonotype comes from a woman aged 40 to 50 in good health. Some clones in this sample may be carry-over from other donors' samples. Material: PBMCs. In nucleotides, the CDR3 is TGTGCCAGCAGGACCGACGAGCGAGAGACCCAGTACTTC. Translation gives CASRTDERETQYF.